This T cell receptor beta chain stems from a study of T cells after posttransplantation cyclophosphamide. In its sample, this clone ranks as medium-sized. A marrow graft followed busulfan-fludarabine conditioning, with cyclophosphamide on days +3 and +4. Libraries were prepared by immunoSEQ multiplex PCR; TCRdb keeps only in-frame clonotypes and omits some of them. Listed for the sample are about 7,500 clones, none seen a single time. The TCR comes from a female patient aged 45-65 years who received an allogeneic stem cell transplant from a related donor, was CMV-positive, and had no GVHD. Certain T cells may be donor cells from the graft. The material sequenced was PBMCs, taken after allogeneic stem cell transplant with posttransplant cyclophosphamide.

The DNA for the CDR3 is TGCGCCAGCAGTGAGGTATCGGGTTACACTGAAGCTTTCTTT. Its protein is CASSEVSGYTEAFF. The chain recombines TRBV10-2 with TRBJ1-1, with D uncertain. V lost 2 bases and J lost 3, with 10 bases in between. Per germline, CDR1 WSHSY and CDR2 SAAADI. The CDR3 is 14 amino acids.